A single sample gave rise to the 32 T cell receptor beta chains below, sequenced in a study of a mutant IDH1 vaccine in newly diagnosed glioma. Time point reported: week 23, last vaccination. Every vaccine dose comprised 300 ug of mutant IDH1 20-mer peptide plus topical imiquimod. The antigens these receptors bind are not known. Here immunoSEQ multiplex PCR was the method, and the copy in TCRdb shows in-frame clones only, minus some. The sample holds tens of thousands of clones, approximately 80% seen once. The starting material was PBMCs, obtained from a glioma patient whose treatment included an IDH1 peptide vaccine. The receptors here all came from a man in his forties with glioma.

The CDR3 loop reads CASSIGGTPEAFF. CDR3 DNA: TGTGCCAGCAGCATCGGGGGGACTCCTGAAGCTTTCTTT. J is TRBJ1-1 and V is TRBV5-5; maybe TRBD1 (5 bases). The CDR3 length is 13 residues. CDR1 is SGHKS and CDR2 is YYEKEE in the germline V gene (reference sequence). V was pared by 4 bases and J by 6 bases, with 13 bases between. The complete variable domain, with remaining parts taken from reference TRBV5-5 and TRBJ1-1, reads DAGVTQSPTHLIKTRGQQVTLRCSPISGHKSVSWYQQVLGQGPQFIFQYYEKEERGRGNFPDRFSARQFPNYSSELNVNALLLGDSALYLCASSIGGTPEAFFGQGTRLTVV.

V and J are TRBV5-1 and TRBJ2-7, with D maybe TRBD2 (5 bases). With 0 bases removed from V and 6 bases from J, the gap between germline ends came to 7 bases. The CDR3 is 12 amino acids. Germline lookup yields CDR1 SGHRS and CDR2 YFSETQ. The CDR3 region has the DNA TGCGCCAGCAGCTTGGCTAGCAGCGAGCAGTACTTC. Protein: CASSLASSEQYF. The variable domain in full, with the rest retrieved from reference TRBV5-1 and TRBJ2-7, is KAGVTQTPRYLIKTRGQQVTLSCSPISGHRSVSWYQQTPGQGLQFLFEYFSETQRNKGNFPGRFSGRQFSNSRSEMNVSTLELGDSALYLCASSLASSEQYFGPGTRLTVT.

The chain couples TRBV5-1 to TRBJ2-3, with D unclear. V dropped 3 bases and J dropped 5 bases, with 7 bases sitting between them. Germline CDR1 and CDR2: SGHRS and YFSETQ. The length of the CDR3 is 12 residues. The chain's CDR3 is CASSWTGDTQYF. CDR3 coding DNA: TGCGCCAGCAGCTGGACGGGAGATACGCAGTATTTT. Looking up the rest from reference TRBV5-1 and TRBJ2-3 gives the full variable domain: KAGVTQTPRYLIKTRGQQVTLSCSPISGHRSVSWYQQTPGQGLQFLFEYFSETQRNKGNFPGRFSGRQFSNSRSEMNVSTLELGDSALYLCASSWTGDTQYFGPGTRLTVL.

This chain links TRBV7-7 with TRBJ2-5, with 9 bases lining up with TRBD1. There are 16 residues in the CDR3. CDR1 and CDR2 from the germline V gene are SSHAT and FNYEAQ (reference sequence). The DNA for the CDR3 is TGTGCTAGCGGACAGGGGTCTGGCGGGGGCCAAGAGACCCAGTACTTC. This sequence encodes CASGQGSGGGQETQYF.

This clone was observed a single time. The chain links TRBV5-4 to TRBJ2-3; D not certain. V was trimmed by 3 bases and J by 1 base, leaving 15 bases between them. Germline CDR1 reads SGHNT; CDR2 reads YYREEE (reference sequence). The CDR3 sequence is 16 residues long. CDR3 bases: TGTGCCAGCAGCTCAACTCAGACGTCTGGCACAGATACGCAGTATTTT. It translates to CASSSTQTSGTDTQYF. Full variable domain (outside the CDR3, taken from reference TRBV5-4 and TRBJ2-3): ETGVTQSPTHLIKTRGQQVTLRCSSQSGHNTVSWYQQALGQGPQFIFQYYREEENGRGNFPPRFSGLQFPNYSSELNVNALELDDSALYLCASSSTQTSGTDTQYFGPGTRLTVL.

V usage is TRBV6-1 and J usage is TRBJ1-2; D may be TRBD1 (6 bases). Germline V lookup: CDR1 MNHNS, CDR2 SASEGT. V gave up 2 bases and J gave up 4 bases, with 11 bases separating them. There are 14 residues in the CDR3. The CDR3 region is CASSESTGAYGYTF. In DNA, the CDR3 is TGTGCCAGCAGTGAATCGACAGGAGCCTATGGCTACACCTTC.

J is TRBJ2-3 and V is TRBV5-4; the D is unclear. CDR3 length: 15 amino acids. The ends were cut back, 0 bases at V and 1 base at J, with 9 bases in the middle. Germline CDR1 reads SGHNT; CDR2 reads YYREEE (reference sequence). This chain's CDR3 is CASSLASLGTDTQYF. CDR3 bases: TGTGCCAGCAGCTTGGCTTCCCTAGGCACAGATACGCAGTATTTT.

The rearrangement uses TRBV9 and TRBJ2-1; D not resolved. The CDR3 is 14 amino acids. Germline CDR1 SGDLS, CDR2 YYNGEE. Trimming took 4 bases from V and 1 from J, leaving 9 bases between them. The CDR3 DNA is TGTGCCAGCAGCCACCCCCTTTCCTACAATGAGCAGTTCTTC. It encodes CASSHPLSYNEQFF.

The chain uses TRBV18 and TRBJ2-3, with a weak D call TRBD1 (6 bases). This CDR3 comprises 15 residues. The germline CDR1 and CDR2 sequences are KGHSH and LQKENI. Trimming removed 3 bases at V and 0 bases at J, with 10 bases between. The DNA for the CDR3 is TGTGCCAGCTCACCGACAGGTACTAGCACAGATACGCAGTATTTT. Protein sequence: CASSPTGTSTDTQYF. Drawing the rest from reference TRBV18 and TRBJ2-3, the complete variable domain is NAGVMQNPRHLVRRRGQEARLRCSPMKGHSHVYWYRQLPEEGLKFMVYLQKENIIDESGMPKERFSAEFPKEGPSILRIQQVVRGDSAAYFCASSPTGTSTDTQYFGPGTRLTVL.

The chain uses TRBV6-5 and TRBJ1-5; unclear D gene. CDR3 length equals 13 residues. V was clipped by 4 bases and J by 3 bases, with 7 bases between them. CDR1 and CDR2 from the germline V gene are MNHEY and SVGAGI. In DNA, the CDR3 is TGTGCCAGCAGTTGGGTCGCCAATCAGCCCCAGCATTTT. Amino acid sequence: CASSWVANQPQHF.

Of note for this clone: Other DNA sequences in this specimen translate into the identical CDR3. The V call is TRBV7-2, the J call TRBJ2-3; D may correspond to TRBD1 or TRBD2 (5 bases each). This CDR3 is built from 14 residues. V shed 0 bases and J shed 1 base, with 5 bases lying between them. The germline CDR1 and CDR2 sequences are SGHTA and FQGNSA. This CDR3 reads CASSLAGGTDTQYF. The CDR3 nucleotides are TGTGCCAGCAGCTTAGCGGGGGGCACAGATACGCAGTATTTT.

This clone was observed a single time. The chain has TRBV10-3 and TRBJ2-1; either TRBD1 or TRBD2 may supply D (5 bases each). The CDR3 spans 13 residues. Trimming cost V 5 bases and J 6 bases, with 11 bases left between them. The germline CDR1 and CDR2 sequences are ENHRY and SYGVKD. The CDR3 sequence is CAISSGTTNEQFF. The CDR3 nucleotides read TGTGCCATCAGTTCCGGGACCACCAATGAGCAGTTCTTC.

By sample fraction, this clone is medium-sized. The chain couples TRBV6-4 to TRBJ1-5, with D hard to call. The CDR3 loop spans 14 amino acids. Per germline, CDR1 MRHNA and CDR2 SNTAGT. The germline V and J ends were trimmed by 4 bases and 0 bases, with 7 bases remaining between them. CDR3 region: CASSADYSNQPQHF. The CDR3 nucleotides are TGTGCCAGCAGTGCAGATTATAGCAATCAGCCCCAGCATTTT.

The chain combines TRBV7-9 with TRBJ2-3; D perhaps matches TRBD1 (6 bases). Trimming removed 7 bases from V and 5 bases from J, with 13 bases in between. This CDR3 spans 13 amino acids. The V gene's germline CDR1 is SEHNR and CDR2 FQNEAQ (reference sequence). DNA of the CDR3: TGTGCCAGCACCCATAGAGGGGGAGATACGCAGTATTTT. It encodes CASTHRGGDTQYF. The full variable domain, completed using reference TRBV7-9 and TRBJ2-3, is DTGVSQNPRHKITKRGQNVTFRCDPISEHNRLYWYRQTLGQGPEFLTYFQNEAQLEKSRLLSDRFSAERPKGSFSTLEIQRTEQGDSAMYLCASTHRGGDTQYFGPGTRLTVL.

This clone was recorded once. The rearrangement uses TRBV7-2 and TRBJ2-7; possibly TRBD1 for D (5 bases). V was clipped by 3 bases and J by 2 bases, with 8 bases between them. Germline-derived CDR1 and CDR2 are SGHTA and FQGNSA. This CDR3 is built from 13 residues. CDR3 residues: CASSFGQAYEQYF. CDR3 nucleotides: TGTGCCAGCAGCTTCGGACAAGCCTACGAGCAGTACTTC.

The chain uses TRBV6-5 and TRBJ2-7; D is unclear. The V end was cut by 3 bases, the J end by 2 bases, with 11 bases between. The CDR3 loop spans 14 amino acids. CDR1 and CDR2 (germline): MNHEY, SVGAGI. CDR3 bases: TGTGCCAGCAGTTATTCCTACGGCACCTACGAGCAGTACTTC. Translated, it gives CASSYSYGTYEQYF.

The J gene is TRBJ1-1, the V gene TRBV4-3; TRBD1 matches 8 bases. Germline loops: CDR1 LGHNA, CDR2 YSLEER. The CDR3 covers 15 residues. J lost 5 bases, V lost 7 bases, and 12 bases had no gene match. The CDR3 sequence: CASTQGPQGATEAFF. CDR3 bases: TGCGCCAGCACACAAGGCCCTCAGGGGGCGACTGAAGCTTTCTTT.

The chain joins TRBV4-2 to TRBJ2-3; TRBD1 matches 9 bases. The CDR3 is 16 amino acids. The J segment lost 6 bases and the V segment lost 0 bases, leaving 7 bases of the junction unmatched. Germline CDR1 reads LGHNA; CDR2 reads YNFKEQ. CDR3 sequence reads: CASSQDVGQGSDTQYF. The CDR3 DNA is TGTGCCAGCAGCCAAGATGTGGGACAGGGTAGTGATACGCAGTATTTT.

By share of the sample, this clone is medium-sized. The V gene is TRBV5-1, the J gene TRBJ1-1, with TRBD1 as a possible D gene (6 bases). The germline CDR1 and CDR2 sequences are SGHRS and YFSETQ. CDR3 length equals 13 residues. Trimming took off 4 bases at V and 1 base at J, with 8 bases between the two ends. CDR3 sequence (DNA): TGCGCCAGCAGCATACAGGGGAACACTGAAGCTTTCTTT. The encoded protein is CASSIQGNTEAFF.

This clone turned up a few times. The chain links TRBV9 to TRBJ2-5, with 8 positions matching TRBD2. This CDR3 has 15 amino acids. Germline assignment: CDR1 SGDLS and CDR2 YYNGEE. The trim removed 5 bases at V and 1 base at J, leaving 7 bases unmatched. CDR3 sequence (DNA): TGTGCCAGCAGTTTTGGACTAGCTCCCCAAGAGACCCAGTACTTC. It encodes CASSFGLAPQETQYF.

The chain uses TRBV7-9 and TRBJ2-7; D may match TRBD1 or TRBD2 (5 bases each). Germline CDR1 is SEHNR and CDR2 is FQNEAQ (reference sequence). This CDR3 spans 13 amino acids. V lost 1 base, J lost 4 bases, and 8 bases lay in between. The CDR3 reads CASSLGGFYEQYF. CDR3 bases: TGTGCCAGCAGCTTAGGGGGGTTTTACGAGCAGTACTTC.

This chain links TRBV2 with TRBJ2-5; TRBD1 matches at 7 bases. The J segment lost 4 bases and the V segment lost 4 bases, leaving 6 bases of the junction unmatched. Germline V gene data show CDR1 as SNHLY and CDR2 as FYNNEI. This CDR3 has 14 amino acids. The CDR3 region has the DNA TGTGCCAGCAGTGTAGGGGGCGCCGGAGAGACCCAGTACTTC. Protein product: CASSVGGAGETQYF.

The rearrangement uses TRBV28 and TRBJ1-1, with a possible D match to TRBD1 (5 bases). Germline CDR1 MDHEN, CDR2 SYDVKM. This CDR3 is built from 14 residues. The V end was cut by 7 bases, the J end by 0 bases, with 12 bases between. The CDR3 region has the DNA TGTGCCAGCATCATAGGGGCAATGAACACTGAAGCTTTCTTT. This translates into CASIIGAMNTEAFF.

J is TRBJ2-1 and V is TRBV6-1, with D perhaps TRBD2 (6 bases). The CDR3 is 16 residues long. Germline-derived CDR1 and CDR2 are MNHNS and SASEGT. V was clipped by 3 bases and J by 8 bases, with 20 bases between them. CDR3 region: CASSEALATRADEQFF. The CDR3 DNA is TGTGCCAGCAGTGAGGCCCTAGCGACTAGGGCGGATGAGCAGTTCTTC.

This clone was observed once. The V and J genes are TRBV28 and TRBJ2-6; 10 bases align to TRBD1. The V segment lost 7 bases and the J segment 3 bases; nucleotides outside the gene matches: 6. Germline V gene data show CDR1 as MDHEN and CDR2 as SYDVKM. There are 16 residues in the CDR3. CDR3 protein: CASTRQGAGGANVLTF. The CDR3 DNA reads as TGTGCCAGCACCAGACAGGGGGCGGGTGGGGCCAACGTCCTGACTTTC.

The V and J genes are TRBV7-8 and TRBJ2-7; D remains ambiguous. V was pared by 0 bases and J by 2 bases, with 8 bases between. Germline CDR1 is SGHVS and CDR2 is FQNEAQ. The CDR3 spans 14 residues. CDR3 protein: CASSLAPPPYEQYF. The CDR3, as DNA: TGTGCCAGCAGCTTAGCCCCACCGCCCTACGAGCAGTACTTC. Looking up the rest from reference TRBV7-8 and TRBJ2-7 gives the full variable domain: GAGVSQSPRYKVAKRGQDVALRCDPISGHVSLFWYQQALGQGPEFLTYFQNEAQLDKSGLPSDRFFAERPEGSVSTLKIQRTQQEDSAVYLCASSLAPPPYEQYFGPGTRLTVT.

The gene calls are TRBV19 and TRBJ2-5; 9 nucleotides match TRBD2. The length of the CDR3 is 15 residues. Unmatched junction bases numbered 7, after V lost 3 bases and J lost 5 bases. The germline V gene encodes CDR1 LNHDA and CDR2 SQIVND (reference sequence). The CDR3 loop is CASSMTSGGLETQYF. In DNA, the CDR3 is TGTGCCAGTAGTATGACCAGCGGGGGGCTGGAGACCCAGTACTTC.

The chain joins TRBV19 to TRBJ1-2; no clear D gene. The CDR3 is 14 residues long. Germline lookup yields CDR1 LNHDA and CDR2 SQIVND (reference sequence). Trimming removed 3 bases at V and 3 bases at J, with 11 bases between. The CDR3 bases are TGTGCCAGTAGTATCTTCAGGCAGCACTATGGCTACACCTTC. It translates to CASSIFRQHYGYTF.

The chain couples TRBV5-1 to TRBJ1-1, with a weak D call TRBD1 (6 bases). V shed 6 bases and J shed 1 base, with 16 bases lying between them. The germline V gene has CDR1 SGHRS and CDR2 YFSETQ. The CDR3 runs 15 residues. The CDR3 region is CASNPPGGANTEAFF. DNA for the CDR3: TGCGCCAGCAACCCACCTGGGGGGGCGAACACTGAAGCTTTCTTT.

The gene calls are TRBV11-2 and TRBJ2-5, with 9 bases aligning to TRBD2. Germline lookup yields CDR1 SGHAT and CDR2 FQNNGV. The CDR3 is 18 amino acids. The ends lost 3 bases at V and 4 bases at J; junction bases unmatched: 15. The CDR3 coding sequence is TGTGCCAGCAGCTTGAGGGCCAGCGGGGGGCCAAACGCAGAGACCCAGTACTTC. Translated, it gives CASSLRASGGPNAETQYF. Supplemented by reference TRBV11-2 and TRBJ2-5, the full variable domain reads EAGVAQSPRYKIIEKRQSVAFWCNPISGHATLYWYQQILGQGPKLLIQFQNNGVVDDSQLPKDRFSAERLKGVDSTLKIQPAKLEDSAVYLCASSLRASGGPNAETQYFGPGTRLLVL.

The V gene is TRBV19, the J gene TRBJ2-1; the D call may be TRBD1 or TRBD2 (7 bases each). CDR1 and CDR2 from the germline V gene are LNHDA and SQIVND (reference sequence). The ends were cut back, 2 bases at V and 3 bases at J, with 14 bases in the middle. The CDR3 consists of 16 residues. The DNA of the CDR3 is TGTGCCAGTAGTATAATGGGAGGGGGCTTCTACAATGAGCAGTTCTTC. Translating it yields CASSIMGGGFYNEQFF.

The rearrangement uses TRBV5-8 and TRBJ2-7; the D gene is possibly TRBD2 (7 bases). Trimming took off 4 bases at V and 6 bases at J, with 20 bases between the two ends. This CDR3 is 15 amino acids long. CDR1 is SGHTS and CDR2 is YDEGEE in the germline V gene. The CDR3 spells CASSVRGAPQTEQYF. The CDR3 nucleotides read TGTGCCAGCAGCGTCCGGGGGGCCCCGCAAACCGAGCAGTACTTC.